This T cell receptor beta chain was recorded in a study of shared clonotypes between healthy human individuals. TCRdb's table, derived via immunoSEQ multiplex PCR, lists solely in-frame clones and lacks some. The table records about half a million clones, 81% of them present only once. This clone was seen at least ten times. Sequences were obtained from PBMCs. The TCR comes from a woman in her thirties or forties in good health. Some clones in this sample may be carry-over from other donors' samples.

CDR3 nucleotides: TGTGCCAGTACCCCAGGCCTGGGGGCCACCGGGGAGCTGTTTTTT. As protein: CASTPGLGATGELFF. The V gene is TRBV19, the J gene TRBJ2-2; TRBD1 is a possible D gene (6 bases). Trimming cost V 7 bases and J 4 bases, with 16 bases left between them. CDR3 length: 15 residues. Germline V gene lookup returns CDR1 LNHDA and CDR2 SQIVND (reference sequence).